This T cell receptor (beta chain) was recorded in a study of T cell responses to AZD1222 COVID-19 vaccine. Study-wide background: Analyses pooled second doses at about 4 or about 12 weeks.

Some clones are missing from TCRdb's copy, which holds only in-frame ones; the method was immunoSEQ multiplex PCR. The sample shows 100,000 or so clones, 88% of them seen only once. Trimming shortened V by 3 bases and J by 0 bases, and 5 bases separated the two germline ends. CDR1 and CDR2 from the germline V gene are MNHEY and SMNVEV (reference sequence). The CDR3 sequence is 13 residues long. General observations from the study: At 160-218 and 743-854, vaccine-associated CD4 TCRs were dominant, and they spanned spike. The study reported that nearly half of spike-specific TCRs target unmutated variant regions.

Comments on this clone: Its antigen is still unknown.

This TCR was sampled from an adult in good health. This specimen was peripheral blood, taken on day 0 of AZD1222 vaccination. The chain employs TRBV27 and TRBJ1-1; D gene unclear. CDR3 loop: CASSFSMNTEAFF. In DNA, the CDR3 is TGTGCCAGCAGTTTCTCAATGAACACTGAAGCTTTCTTT.